This T cell receptor (beta chain) appears in the sequencing data of a study of shared clonotypes between healthy human individuals. Original data processing: Filtering was not the same, since immunoSEQ gave junction-only sequences without quality scores. Assay: immunoSEQ multiplex PCR; the TCRdb copy retains only in-frame clones and omits some. Clonal size and the V and J genes are those of that table, whereas D and trimming came from the DNA. This sample has over a million clones, with about four fifths found just once. CD4+ cells yielded CD45RA+ naive and CD45RA-negative memory subsets. Germline V lookup: CDR1 MGHRA, CDR2 YSYEKL. V lost 0 bases and J lost 5; bases outside the gene matches: 3. There are 16 residues in the CDR3.

The sample comprised memory CD4+ T cells from PBMCs. The subset was: CD45RA-negative fraction. The source of this sequence is a man between 18 and 29 years old in good health. Some clones in this sample may be carry-over from other donors' samples. V is TRBV4-1 and J is TRBJ2-5, with TRBD2 matching over 13 bases. The CDR3 DNA follows: TGCGCCAGCAGCCAAGATGGACTAGCGGGAGTCGAGACCCAGTACTTC. It translates to CASSQDGLAGVETQYF.